This record looks at one T cell receptor beta chain sequence and its context. This record comes from a study of blood T cell repertoires in COVID-19. As for the study in general: Donors in the United States, Italy and Spain gave samples during acute or convalescent COVID-19. T cells, B-cell-depleted T cells, or PBMCs provided the cDNA or gDNA that served as material.

The V segment lost 11 bases and the J segment 0 bases; nucleotides outside the gene matches: 8. The CDR3 extends over 14 amino acids. Germline CDR1 LNHNV, CDR2 YYDKDF (reference sequence). Per the authors' pipeline: Reference gene primer amplification gave nucleated cell count estimates. Sequencing used immunoSEQ multiplex PCR; TCRdb keeps in-frame clones, though not all of them. V, J and clone size were drawn from that table, and D and trimming were deduced from the DNA. The data contain 180,000 or so clones, over 75% of them singletons. Sequences were obtained from peripheral blood. V gene TRBV15 combines with J gene TRBJ2-3; the match to TRBD2 covers 7 bases. This TCR derives from an elderly woman with active or convalescent COVID-19. Here the CDR3 DNA reads TGTGCCTTCGGTCGGGGGGAGAGCACAGATACGCAGTATTTT. This codes for CAFGRGESTDTQYF.